This note documents a single T cell receptor (beta chain) sequence. Its antigen is unknown. CDR3 length equals 15 residues. Trimming cost V 4 bases and J 5 bases; bases outside gene matches: 8. Germline-derived CDR1 and CDR2 are SGHNT and YYREEE (reference sequence). The sample is drawn from a study of shared clonotypes between healthy human individuals. About the study: Each donor had three CD4 naive, three CD4 memory, two CD8 naive and one CD8 memory plate.

Libraries were prepared by immunoSEQ multiplex PCR; TCRdb keeps only in-frame clonotypes and omits some of them. Seen here are 2,500,000 or so clones, roughly 92% observed once, and the top ten hold 0.37%. Study results and caveats: Owing to a small donor count, the genetic and exposure-history diversity represented was limited. Generation probabilities of non-shared clonotypes were lower (relative to those shared by all four donors).

Caucasian adults living in Nashville, Tennessee, provided all samples. The sequencing sample was made of naive CD4+ T cells from PBMCs. Documented subset: CD45RA+ positively selected. V usage is TRBV5-4 and J usage is TRBJ2-5, with 10 bases lining up with TRBD1. The receptor was derived from a man aged 18 to 35 in good health. Some clones in this sample may be carry-over from other donors' samples. CDR3 coding DNA: TGTGCCAGCAGCCAGAGACAGGGGGCTTGGGAGACCCAGTACTTC. It encodes CASSQRQGAWETQYF.